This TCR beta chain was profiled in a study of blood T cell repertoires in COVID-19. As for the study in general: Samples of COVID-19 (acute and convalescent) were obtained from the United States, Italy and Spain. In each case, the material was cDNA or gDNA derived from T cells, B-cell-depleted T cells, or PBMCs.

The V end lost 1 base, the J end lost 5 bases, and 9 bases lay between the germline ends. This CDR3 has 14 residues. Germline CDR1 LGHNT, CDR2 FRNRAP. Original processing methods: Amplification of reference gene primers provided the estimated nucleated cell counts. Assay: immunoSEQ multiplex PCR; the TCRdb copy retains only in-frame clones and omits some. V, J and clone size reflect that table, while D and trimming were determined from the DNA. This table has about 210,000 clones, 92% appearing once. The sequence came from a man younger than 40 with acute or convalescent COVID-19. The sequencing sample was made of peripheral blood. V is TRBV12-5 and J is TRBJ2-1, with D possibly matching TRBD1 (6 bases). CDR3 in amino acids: CASGLAQGNNEQFF. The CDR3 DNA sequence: TGTGCTAGTGGTTTGGCCCAGGGGAACAATGAGCAGTTCTTC.